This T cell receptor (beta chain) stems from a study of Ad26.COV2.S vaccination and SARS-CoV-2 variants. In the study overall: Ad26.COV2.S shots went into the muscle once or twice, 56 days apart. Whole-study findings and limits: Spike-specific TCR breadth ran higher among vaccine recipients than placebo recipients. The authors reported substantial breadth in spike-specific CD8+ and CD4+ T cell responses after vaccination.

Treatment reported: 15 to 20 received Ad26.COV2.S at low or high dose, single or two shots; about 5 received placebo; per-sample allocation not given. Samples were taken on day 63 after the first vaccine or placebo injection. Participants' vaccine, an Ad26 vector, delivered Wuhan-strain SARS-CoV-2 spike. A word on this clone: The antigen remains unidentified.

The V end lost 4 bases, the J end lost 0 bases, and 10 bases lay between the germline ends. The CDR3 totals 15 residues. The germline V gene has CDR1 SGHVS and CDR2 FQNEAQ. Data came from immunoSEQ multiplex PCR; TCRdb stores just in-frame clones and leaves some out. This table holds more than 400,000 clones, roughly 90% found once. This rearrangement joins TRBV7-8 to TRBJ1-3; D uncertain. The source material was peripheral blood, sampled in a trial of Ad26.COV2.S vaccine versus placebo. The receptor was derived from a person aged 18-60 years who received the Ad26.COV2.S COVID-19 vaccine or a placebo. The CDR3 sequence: CASSWAGLSGNTIYF. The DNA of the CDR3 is TGTGCCAGCAGCTGGGCAGGACTCTCTGGAAACACCATATATTTT.